The clone carrying this T cell receptor (beta chain) was seen at least ten times. The CDR3 regions of TCR beta were amplified from RNA transcripts. During a first-round RT-PCR of the TCR CDR3, the HTBI primer set was used. TCRdb redid the calling of the multiplex PCR reads with MiXCR, one entry per CDR3 protein. The table lists about 840,000 distinct CDR3 sequences, roughly 37% of them singletons. This sample was taken from a study of T cells in Graves' hyperthyroidism and ophthalmopathy. V dropped 3 bases and J dropped 5 bases, with 7 bases sitting between them. The CDR3 has 12 residues. CDR1 MGHDK and CDR2 SYGVNS come from the germline V gene.

The clonotype comes from a young man with Graves' hyperthyroidism. J is TRBJ1-1 and V is TRBV25-1, with D uncertain. Sequenced sample: blood. CDR3 sequence (DNA): TGTGCCAGCAGTGAGAGAGGGACTGAAGCTTTCTTT. It translates to CASSERGTEAFF. Variable domain in full (rest from reference TRBV25-1 and TRBJ1-1): EADIYQTPRYLVIGTGKKITLECSQTMGHDKMYWYQQDPGMELHLIHYSYGVNSTEKGDLSSESTVSRIRTEHFPLTLESARPSHTSQYLCASSERGTEAFFGQGTRLTVV.